This T cell receptor (beta chain) was obtained from a study of blood T cell repertoires in COVID-19. At the level of the study: The United States, Italy and Spain were the sources of the acute and convalescent COVID-19 samples. Sources were T cells, B-cell-depleted T cells, or PBMCs; the material itself was cDNA or gDNA.

This clone was detected only a few times. Under the authors' procedure: By means of reference gene primer amplification, nucleated cell counts were estimated. The method was immunoSEQ multiplex PCR; TCRdb's version includes in-frame clones alone and lacks a portion of them. That table is the source of V, J and clone size, and D and trimming were worked out from the DNA. This sample carries about 220,000 clones, approximately 80% of them seen once, and the ten largest clones take 9.7%. The germline gives CDR1 MNHEY, CDR2 SMNVEV (reference sequence). The trim removed 4 bases at V and 3 bases at J, leaving 4 bases unmatched. The CDR3 is 15 amino acids.

V usage is TRBV27 and J usage is TRBJ2-5, with 11 positions matching TRBD2. The sample consisted of peripheral blood. This TCR was recovered from a man aged 45-65 years with active or convalescent COVID-19. CDR3 in amino acids: CASSSLAGGEETQYF. The CDR3 nucleotides read TGTGCCAGCAGTTCATTAGCGGGAGGGGAAGAGACCCAGTACTTC.